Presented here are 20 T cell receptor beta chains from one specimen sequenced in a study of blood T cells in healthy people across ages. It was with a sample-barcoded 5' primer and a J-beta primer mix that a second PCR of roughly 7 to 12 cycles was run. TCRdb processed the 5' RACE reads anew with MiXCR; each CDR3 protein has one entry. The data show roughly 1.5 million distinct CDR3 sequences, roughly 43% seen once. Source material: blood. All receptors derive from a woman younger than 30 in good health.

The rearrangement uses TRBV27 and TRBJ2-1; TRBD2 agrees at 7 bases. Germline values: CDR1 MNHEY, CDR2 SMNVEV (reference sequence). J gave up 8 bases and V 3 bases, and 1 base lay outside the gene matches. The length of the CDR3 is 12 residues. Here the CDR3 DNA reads TGTGCCAGCAGTTTCGGGGGGTATGAGCAGTTCTTC. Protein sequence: CASSFGGYEQFF.

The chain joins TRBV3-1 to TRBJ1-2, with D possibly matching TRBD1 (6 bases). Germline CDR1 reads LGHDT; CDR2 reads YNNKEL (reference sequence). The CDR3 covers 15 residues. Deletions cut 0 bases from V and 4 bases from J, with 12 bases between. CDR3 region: CASSQDEGDGYGYTF. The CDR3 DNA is TGTGCCAGCAGCCAAGATGAGGGGGACGGCTATGGCTACACCTTC.

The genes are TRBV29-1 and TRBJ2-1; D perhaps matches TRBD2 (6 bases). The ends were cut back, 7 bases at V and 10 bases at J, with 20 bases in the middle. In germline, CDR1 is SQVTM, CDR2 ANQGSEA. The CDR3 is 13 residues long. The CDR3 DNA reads TGCAGCGCCGGGACGTTGGACGGAGGGGAGCAGTTCTTC. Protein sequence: CSAGTLDGGEQFF.

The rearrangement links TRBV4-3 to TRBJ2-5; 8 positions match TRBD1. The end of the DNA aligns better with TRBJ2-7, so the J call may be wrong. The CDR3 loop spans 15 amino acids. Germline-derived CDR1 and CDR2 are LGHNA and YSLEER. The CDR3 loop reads CASSQMVKGQGEQYF. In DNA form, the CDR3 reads TGCGCCAGCAGCCAAATGGTCAAAGGACAGGGCGAGCAGTACTTC.

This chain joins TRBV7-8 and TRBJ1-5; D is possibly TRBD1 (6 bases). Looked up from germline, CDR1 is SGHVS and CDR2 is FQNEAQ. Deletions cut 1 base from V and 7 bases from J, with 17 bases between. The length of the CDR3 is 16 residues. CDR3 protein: CASSLVSRGMQQPQHF. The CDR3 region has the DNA TGTGCCAGCAGCTTAGTATCCAGGGGAATGCAGCAGCCCCAGCATTTT.

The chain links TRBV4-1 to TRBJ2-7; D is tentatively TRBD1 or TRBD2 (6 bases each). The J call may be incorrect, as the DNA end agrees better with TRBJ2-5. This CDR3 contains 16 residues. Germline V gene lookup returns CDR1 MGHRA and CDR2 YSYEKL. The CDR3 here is CASSPRDTLLAETQYF. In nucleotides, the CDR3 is TGCGCCAGCAGCCCGCGGGACACTCTCCTCGCGGAGACCCAGTACTTC.

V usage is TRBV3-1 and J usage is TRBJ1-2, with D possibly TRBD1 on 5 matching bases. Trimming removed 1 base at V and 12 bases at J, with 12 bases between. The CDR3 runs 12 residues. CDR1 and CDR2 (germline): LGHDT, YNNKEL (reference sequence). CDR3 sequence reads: CASSQAGTANTF. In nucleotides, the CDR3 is TGTGCCAGCAGCCAAGCCGGGACGGCTAACACCTTC.

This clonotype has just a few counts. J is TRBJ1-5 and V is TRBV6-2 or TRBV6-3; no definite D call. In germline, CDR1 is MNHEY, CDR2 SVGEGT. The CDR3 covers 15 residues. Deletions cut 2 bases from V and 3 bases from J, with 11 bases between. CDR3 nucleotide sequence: TGTGCCAGCAGTTACCTGGACGGGCTCAATCAGCCCCAGCATTTT. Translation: CASSYLDGLNQPQHF.

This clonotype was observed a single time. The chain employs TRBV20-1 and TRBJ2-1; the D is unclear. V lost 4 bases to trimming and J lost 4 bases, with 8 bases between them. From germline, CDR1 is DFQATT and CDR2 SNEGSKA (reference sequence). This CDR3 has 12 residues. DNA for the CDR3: TGCAGTGCTATCTTGGCATACAATGAGCAGTTCTTC. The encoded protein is CSAILAYNEQFF.

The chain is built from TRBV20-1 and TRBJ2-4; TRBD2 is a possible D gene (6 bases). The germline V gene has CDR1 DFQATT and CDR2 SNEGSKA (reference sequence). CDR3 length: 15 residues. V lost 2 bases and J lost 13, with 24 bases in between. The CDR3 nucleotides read TGCAGTGCTAGACTTCCCGGGACTCTTAGGAGGGAGCAGTACTTC. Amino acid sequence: CSARLPGTLRREQYF.

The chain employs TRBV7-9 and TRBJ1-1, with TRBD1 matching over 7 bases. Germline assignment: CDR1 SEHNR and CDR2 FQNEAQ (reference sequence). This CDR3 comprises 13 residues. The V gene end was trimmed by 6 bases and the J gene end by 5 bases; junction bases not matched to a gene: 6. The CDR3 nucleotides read TGTGCCAGCAGTTTGGACAGGAGGACTGAAGCTTTCTTT. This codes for CASSLDRRTEAFF.

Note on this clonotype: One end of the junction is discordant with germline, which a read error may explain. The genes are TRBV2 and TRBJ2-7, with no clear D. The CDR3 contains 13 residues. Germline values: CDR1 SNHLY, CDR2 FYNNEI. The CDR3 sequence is CASSTDDSYKQYF. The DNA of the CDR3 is TGTGCCAGCAGTACTGACGATTCCTACAAGCAGTACTTC.

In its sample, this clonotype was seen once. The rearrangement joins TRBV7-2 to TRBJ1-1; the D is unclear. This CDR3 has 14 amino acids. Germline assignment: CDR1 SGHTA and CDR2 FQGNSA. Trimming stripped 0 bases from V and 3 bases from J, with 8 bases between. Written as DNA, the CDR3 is TGTGCCAGCAGCTTAGCGGGGTCAGACACTGAAGCTTTCTTT. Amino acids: CASSLAGSDTEAFF.

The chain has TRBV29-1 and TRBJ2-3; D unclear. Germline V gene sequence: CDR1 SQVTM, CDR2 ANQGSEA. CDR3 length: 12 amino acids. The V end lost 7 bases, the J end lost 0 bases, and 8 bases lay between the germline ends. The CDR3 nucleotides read TGCAGCGGGACGACAAGCACAGATACGCAGTATTTT. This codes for CSGTTSTDTQYF.

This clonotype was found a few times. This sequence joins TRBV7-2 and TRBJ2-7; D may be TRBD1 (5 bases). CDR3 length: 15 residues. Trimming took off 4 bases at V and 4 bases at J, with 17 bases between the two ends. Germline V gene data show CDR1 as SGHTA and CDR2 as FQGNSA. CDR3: CASSSTERPPYEQYF. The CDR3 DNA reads TGTGCCAGCAGCTCGACAGAGAGACCACCTTACGAGCAGTACTTC.

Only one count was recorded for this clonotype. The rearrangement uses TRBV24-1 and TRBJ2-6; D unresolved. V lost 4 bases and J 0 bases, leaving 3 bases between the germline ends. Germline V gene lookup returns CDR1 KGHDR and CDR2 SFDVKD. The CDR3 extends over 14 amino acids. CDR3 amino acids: CATSESSGANVLTF. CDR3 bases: TGTGCCACCAGTGAAAGCTCTGGGGCCAACGTCCTGACTTTC.

CDR3: CASSLVGGGLDNEQFF. The CDR3 DNA follows: TGTGCCAGCAGCTTGGTAGGTGGCGGGCTAGACAATGAGCAGTTCTTC. The rearrangement links TRBV5-4 to TRBJ2-1; D may be TRBD2 (5 bases). CDR1 is SGHNT and CDR2 is YYREEE in the germline V gene (reference sequence). This CDR3 spans 16 amino acids. The V and J ends lost 0 bases and 5 bases respectively, with 15 bases between them. Full variable domain (remainder filled in from reference TRBV5-4 and TRBJ2-1): ETGVTQSPTHLIKTRGQQVTLRCSSQSGHNTVSWYQQALGQGPQFIFQYYREEENGRGNFPPRFSGLQFPNYSSELNVNALELDDSALYLCASSLVGGGLDNEQFFGPGTRLTVL.

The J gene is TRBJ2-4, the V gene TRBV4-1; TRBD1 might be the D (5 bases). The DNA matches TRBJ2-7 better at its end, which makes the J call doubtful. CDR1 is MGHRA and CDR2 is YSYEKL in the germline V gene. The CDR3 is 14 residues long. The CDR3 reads CASSQLVQENEQYF. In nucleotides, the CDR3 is TGCGCCAGCAGCCAACTCGTACAGGAAAACGAGCAGTACTTC.

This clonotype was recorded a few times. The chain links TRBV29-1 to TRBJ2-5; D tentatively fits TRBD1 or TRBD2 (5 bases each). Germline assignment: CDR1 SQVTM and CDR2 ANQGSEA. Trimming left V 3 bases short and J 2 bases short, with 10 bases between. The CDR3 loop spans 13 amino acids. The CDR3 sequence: CSVEGPHQETQYF. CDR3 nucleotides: TGCAGCGTTGAGGGACCTCATCAAGAGACCCAGTACTTC.

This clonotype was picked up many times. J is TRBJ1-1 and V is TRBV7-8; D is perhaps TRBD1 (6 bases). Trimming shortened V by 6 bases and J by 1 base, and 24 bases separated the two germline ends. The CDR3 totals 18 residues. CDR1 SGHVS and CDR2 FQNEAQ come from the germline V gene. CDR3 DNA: TGTGCCAGCAGACTCTTACCTTGGGGGGCCCCAAGGAACACTGAAGCTTTCTTT. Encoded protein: CASRLLPWGAPRNTEAFF.